A single sample is the source of the 3 T cell receptor beta chains below, sequenced in a study of molecular identifiers for immune sequencing clone quantification. TCRdb itself ran the PCR reads through MiXCR, one entry per CDR3 protein. The sample has 8,000 to 11,000 distinct CDR3 sequences; roughly a fifth are singletons. The sequenced material came from naive CD8+ T cells from blood, with Jurkat cell RNA spiked in. Subset described: FACS-sorted CD8+CD4-CCR7+CD45RA+ naive T cells. Receptors were obtained from a human donor in good health. Some libraries in this study had Jurkat cell RNA spiked in.

This chain joins TRBV5-1 and TRBJ2-7; D not resolved. Between the trimmed V and J ends, which lost 2 bases and 4 bases, there was a span of 13 bases. The CDR3 consists of 14 residues. CDR1 and CDR2 (germline): SGHRS, YFSETQ. The CDR3 DNA follows: TGCGCCAGCAGCTTTTTCGGCGGATCTTACGAGCAGTACTTC. Its translation: CASSFFGGSYEQYF.

This clonotype qualifies as medium-sized (0.01 to 0.1%). The chain recombines TRBV6-1 with TRBJ2-7, with TRBD2 as a possible D gene (5 bases). V lost 4 bases and J 0 bases, leaving 10 bases between the germline ends. This CDR3 contains 14 residues. Germline lookup yields CDR1 MNHNS and CDR2 SASEGT. CDR3 DNA: TGTGCCAGCAGTGCCCGGGGATACTCCTACGAGCAGTACTTC. Protein: CASSARGYSYEQYF.

By sample share, this clonotype is medium-sized. The chain joins TRBV6-2 or TRBV6-3 to TRBJ2-4; D gene ambiguous. This CDR3 is 14 amino acids long. Germline CDR1 reads MNHEY; CDR2 reads SVGEGT. The V and J ends lost 6 bases and 5 bases respectively, with 14 bases between them. CDR3 protein: CASRIVGAQNIQYF. In nucleotides, the CDR3 is TGTGCCAGCAGAATAGTAGGCGCCCAAAACATTCAGTACTTC.